Shown below are 2 T cell receptor beta chains from a single sample sequenced in a study of blood T cell repertoires in COVID-19. This table comes from immunoSEQ multiplex PCR, and its TCRdb copy is limited to in-frame clones, with some not included. The data contain about 39,000 clones, 70% to 90% of them singletons. Sequenced material: peripheral blood. The receptors derive from a human donor in a cohort sampled during active COVID-19.

J is TRBJ2-1 and V is TRBV24-1, with a possible D match to TRBD1 (6 bases). The CDR3 length is 14 residues. CDR1 is KGHDR and CDR2 is SFDVKD in the germline V gene. Trimming removed 3 bases at V and 6 bases at J, with 11 bases between. The CDR3 region is CATSDIQGLNEQFF. The CDR3 DNA reads as TGTGCCACCAGTGATATACAGGGCCTCAATGAGCAGTTCTTC.

V usage is TRBV7-9 and J usage is TRBJ1-5; 7 nucleotides align to TRBD1. Unmatched junction bases numbered 3, after V lost 4 bases and J lost 3 bases. The CDR3 consists of 14 residues. Germline CDR1 SEHNR, CDR2 FQNEAQ (reference sequence). CDR3 bases: TGTGCCAGCAGCTCGACAGGGACCAATCAGCCCCAGCATTTT. Translated, it gives CASSSTGTNQPQHF.